This TCR beta chain was recorded in a study of shared clonotypes between healthy human individuals. Measured with immunoSEQ multiplex PCR; TCRdb has only the in-frame clones, and not every one. Counted here are about 2.4 million clones, more than 85% occurring once; the ten biggest clones make up 0.36%. Study-wide results and limits: Sharing across four donors was highest in naive CD4 (around 5%) and lowest in memory CD8 (0.4%).

As to this clone: What it recognizes is unknown.

Trimming at V came to 5 bases and at J to 4 bases, leaving 3 bases not matched to a gene. This CDR3 region has 13 residues. Germline assignment: CDR1 SGHVS and CDR2 FNYEAQ. Sequenced sample: naive CD4+ T cells from PBMCs. Subset indicated: CD45RA+ positively selected. The receptor was isolated from a man between 18 and 35 years old in good health. Some clones in this sample may be carry-over from other donors' samples. The chain combines TRBV7-6 with TRBJ1-1; 8 positions match TRBD1. This CDR3 is CASSQTGGTEAFF. The CDR3 nucleotides read TGTGCCAGCAGCCAAACAGGGGGCACTGAAGCTTTCTTT.